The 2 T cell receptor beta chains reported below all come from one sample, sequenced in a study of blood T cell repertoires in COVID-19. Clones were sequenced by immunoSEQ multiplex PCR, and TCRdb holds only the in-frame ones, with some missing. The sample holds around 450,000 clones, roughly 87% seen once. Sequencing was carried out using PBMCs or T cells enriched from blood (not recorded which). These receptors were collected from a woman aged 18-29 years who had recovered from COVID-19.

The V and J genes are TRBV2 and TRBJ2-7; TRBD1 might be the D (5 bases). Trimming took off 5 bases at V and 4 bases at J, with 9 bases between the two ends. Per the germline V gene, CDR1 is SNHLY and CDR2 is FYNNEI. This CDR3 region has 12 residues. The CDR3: CASSPQGYEQYF. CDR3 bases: TGTGCCAGCAGTCCCCAGGGATACGAGCAGTACTTC.

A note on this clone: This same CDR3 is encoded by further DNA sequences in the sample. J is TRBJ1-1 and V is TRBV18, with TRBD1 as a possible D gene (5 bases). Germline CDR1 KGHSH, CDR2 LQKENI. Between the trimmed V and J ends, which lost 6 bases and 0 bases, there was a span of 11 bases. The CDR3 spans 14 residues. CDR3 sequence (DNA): TGTGCCAGCTCGCCCGACAGATTGAACACTGAAGCTTTCTTT. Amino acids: CASSPDRLNTEAFF. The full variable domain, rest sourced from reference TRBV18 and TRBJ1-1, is NAGVMQNPRHLVRRRGQEARLRCSPMKGHSHVYWYRQLPEEGLKFMVYLQKENIIDESGMPKERFSAEFPKEGPSILRIQQVVRGDSAAYFCASSPDRLNTEAFFGQGTRLTVV.